The next 22 T cell receptor beta chains were all read from a single sample in a study of T cell responses to AZD1222 COVID-19 vaccine. Sequenced by immunoSEQ multiplex PCR; TCRdb stores in-frame clones only, minus some. The table shows approximately 180,000 clones, with approximately 90% occurring only once. The input for sequencing was peripheral blood, taken on day 0 of AZD1222 vaccination. These receptors were obtained from an adult in good health.

The chain employs TRBV3-1 (or the pseudogene TRBV3-2) and TRBJ1-2; unclear D gene. The CDR3 is 13 amino acids. Germline-derived CDR1 and CDR2 are LGHDT and YNNKEL (reference sequence). V was shortened by 1 base and J by 3 bases, with 6 bases between the two germline ends. The CDR3 reads CASSQGSYYGYTF. The DNA of the CDR3 is TGTGCCAGCAGCCAAGGGTCCTACTATGGCTACACCTTC.

This clone was picked up one time. In nucleotides, the CDR3 is TGCGCCAGCAGCCCGGTGGGCCGGGCTGGGGCCAACGTCCTGACTTTC. Encoded protein: CASSPVGRAGANVLTF. The chain employs TRBV5-1 and TRBJ2-6; D unresolved. Germline-derived CDR1 and CDR2 are SGHRS and YFSETQ. V was clipped by 4 bases and J by 2 bases, with 13 bases between them. The CDR3 is 16 amino acids.

The chain carries TRBV7-7 and TRBJ2-1; D is uncertain. V was pared by 1 base and J by 2 bases, with 9 bases between. The CDR3 is made up of 15 amino acids. Germline CDR1 reads SSHAT; CDR2 reads FNYEAQ (reference sequence). The CDR3 bases are TGTGCCAGCAGCTTAGACTCGTCCACCTACAATGAGCAGTTCTTC. The encoded protein is CASSLDSSTYNEQFF.

This sequence joins TRBV6-5 and TRBJ1-3, with D possibly being TRBD1 (5 bases). Trimming stripped 11 bases from V and 0 bases from J, with 14 bases between. Germline CDR1 reads MNHEY; CDR2 reads SVGAGI. The CDR3 has 14 amino acids. DNA for the CDR3: TGTGCCTGGGACGGACTGAACTCTGGAAACACCATATATTTT. Its protein is CAWDGLNSGNTIYF.

The chain links TRBV29-1 to TRBJ1-4, with D perhaps TRBD1 (6 bases). Between the trimmed V and J ends, which lost 6 bases and 4 bases, there was a span of 15 bases. The CDR3 covers 14 residues. Germline V CDR1 and CDR2: SQVTM, ANQGSEA. The CDR3 region has the DNA TGCAGCGTACCACACAGGGCGGATAATGAAAAACTGTTTTTT. Translation: CSVPHRADNEKLFF. Variable domain in full (rest from reference TRBV29-1 and TRBJ1-4): SAVISQKPSRDICQRGTSLTIQCQVDSQVTMMFWYRQQPGQSLTLIATANQGSEATYESGFVIDKFPISRPNLTFSTLTVSNMSPEDSSIYLCSVPHRADNEKLFFGSGTQLSVL.

The chain employs TRBV7-3 and TRBJ2-1; TRBD2 agrees at 14 bases. The CDR3 is 18 residues long. The trim removed 1 base at V and 0 bases at J, leaving 2 bases unmatched. Per germline, CDR1 SGHTA and CDR2 FQGTGA. CDR3 bases: TGTGCCAGCAGCTTAAAGGGGACTAGCGGGAGCTCCTACAATGAGCAGTTCTTC. It translates to CASSLKGTSGSSYNEQFF.

The chain has TRBV27 and TRBJ1-5; 11 positions match TRBD1. This CDR3 is 15 amino acids long. The germline gives CDR1 MNHEY, CDR2 SMNVEV (reference sequence). V trimming: 6 bases; J trimming: 7 bases; junction bases outside the gene matches: 8. The CDR3 region is CASRKGTGGPQPQHF. CDR3 in DNA: TGTGCCAGCAGAAAGGGGACAGGGGGTCCCCAGCCCCAGCATTTT.

This chain links TRBV29-1 with TRBJ2-1; TRBD2 agrees at 10 bases. CDR1 and CDR2 from the germline V gene are SQVTM and ANQGSEA. V shed 2 bases and J 0 bases; nucleotides not matched to a gene: 4. The CDR3 length is 16 residues. CDR3 nucleotides: TGCAGCGTTGAATATAGCGGGGGGAGCTCCTACAATGAGCAGTTCTTC. As protein: CSVEYSGGSSYNEQFF.

This rearrangement joins TRBV21-1 to TRBJ2-7. TRBV21-1 represents a pseudogene. The CDR3 totals 13 residues. The CDR3 here is CASSSGLTYEQYF. In DNA form, the CDR3 reads TGTGCCAGCAGTAGTGGCTTAACCTACGAGCAGTACTTC.

This clone appeared a single time. CDR3 sequence: CASSFGGGDTEAFF. The CDR3 DNA is TGCGCCAGCAGCTTTGGAGGCGGGGACACTGAAGCTTTCTTT. The chain links TRBV5-1 to TRBJ1-1; D is unclear. The germline V and J ends were trimmed by 2 bases and 3 bases, with 11 bases remaining between them. The germline V gene has CDR1 SGHRS and CDR2 YFSETQ. CDR3 size: 14 residues.

V and J are TRBV19 and TRBJ1-2; perhaps TRBD1 as D (6 bases). Trimming stripped 8 bases from V and 5 bases from J, with 15 bases between. CDR3 length: 13 amino acids. Germline CDR1 reads LNHDA; CDR2 reads SQIVND (reference sequence). CDR3 sequence reads: CASSDGQGYGYTF. Written as DNA, the CDR3 is TGTGCCAGTTCTGACGGGCAGGGGTATGGCTACACCTTC.

This chain joins TRBV7-9 and TRBJ2-4; 7 positions match TRBD1. CDR1 and CDR2 from the germline V gene are SEHNR and FQNEAQ (reference sequence). This CDR3 contains 14 residues. Losses at the gene ends were 5 bases for V and 15 bases for J; bases not matched to a gene: 16. The CDR3 nucleotides read TGTGCCAGCAGCCCCTCTCTTACGAGCAGGGGGTGGTACTTC. It yields the protein CASSPSLTSRGWYF.

The chain employs TRBV30 and TRBJ2-6, with 9 bases lining up with TRBD1. This CDR3 comprises 16 residues. Germline V gives CDR1 GTSNPN, CDR2 SVGIG (reference sequence). V lost 5 bases to trimming and J lost 0 bases; unmatched junction nucleotides: 5. Here the CDR3 DNA reads TGTGCCTGGGGGGGACAGGGCCTCTCTGGGGCCAACGTCCTGACTTTC. Its translation is CAWGGQGLSGANVLTF.

The V and J genes are TRBV5-6 and TRBJ2-5; TRBD1 agrees at 7 bases. The V gene's germline CDR1 is SGHDT and CDR2 YYEEEE. Trimming cost V 4 bases and J 4 bases; bases outside gene matches: 7. This CDR3 is built from 14 residues. Written as DNA, the CDR3 is TGTGCCAGCAGCATCGACAGGGTTGGAGAGACCCAGTACTTC. This translates into CASSIDRVGETQYF.

This chain connects TRBV18 to TRBJ2-5; 15 positions match TRBD2. Germline V CDR1 and CDR2: KGHSH, LQKENI. V was pared by 3 bases and J by 4 bases, with 3 bases of the junction left unmatched. This CDR3 has 16 residues. CDR3 in amino acids: CASSPRTSGGAETQYF. The CDR3 coding sequence is TGTGCCAGCTCACCCCGGACTAGCGGGGGGGCAGAGACCCAGTACTTC.

The rearrangement joins TRBV19 to TRBJ1-6, with D perhaps TRBD1 (6 bases). Germline V gives CDR1 LNHDA, CDR2 SQIVND (reference sequence). The CDR3 spans 17 residues. The ends were cut back, 6 bases at V and 10 bases at J, with 25 bases in the middle. The CDR3 coding sequence is TGTGCCAGTAGCAATCACAGGACAGCCACAACAGGCTCACCCCTCCACTTT. Protein: CASSNHRTATTGSPLHF.

The rearrangement joins TRBV24-1 to TRBJ1-4; D remains ambiguous. The CDR3 runs 15 residues. The germline gives CDR1 KGHDR, CDR2 SFDVKD. Trimming removed 3 bases at V and 0 bases at J, with 7 bases between. The CDR3 protein is CATSDGRSTNEKLFF. The CDR3 DNA reads as TGTGCCACCAGTGATGGCAGATCAACTAATGAAAAACTGTTTTTT.

CDR3 nucleotide sequence: TGTGCCAGCAGGGGGACATTGGGGACAGATACGCAGTATTTT. This sequence encodes CASRGTLGTDTQYF. The chain couples TRBV7-9 to TRBJ2-3; D may be TRBD1 (6 bases). V lost 6 bases, J lost 3 bases, and 13 bases lay in between. The CDR3 extends over 14 amino acids. Germline V gives CDR1 SEHNR, CDR2 FQNEAQ (reference sequence). Complete variable domain (other parts from reference TRBV7-9 and TRBJ2-3): DTGVSQNPRHKITKRGQNVTFRCDPISEHNRLYWYRQTLGQGPEFLTYFQNEAQLEKSRLLSDRFSAERPKGSFSTLEIQRTEQGDSAMYLCASRGTLGTDTQYFGPGTRLTVL.

J is TRBJ2-6 and V is TRBV10-3, with a tentative D call TRBD1 (7 bases). The CDR3 is 17 residues long. Trimming removed 4 bases at V and 0 bases at J, with 13 bases between. Looked up from germline, CDR1 is ENHRY and CDR2 is SYGVKD. The CDR3 spells CAISAPGGGSGANVLTF. CDR3 nucleotide sequence: TGTGCCATCAGTGCCCCAGGGGGAGGCTCTGGGGCCAACGTCCTGACTTTC.

As to this clone: The same CDR3 arises from other DNA sequences in this sample as well. V gene TRBV2 combines with J gene TRBJ1-3; D possibly corresponds to TRBD1 (5 bases). Germline CDR1 reads SNHLY; CDR2 reads FYNNEI. The ends were cut back, 7 bases at V and 0 bases at J, with 10 bases in the middle. This CDR3 has 14 amino acids. Written as DNA, the CDR3 is TGTGCCAGCACCGGGGCATACTCTGGAAACACCATATATTTT. Encoded protein: CASTGAYSGNTIYF.

The chain links TRBV15 to TRBJ2-7; TRBD1 matches 7 bases. Germline V lookup: CDR1 LNHNV, CDR2 YYDKDF (reference sequence). The CDR3 is made up of 14 amino acids. The V segment lost 2 bases and the J segment 2 bases; nucleotides outside the gene matches: 3. DNA of the CDR3: TGTGCCACCAGCAGACTCCAGGGGGCCTACGAGCAGTACTTC. Encoded protein: CATSRLQGAYEQYF. Based on the CDR3 plus reference TRBV15 and TRBJ2-7, the full variable domain is DAMVIQNPRYQVTQFGKPVTLSCSQTLNHNVMYWYQQKSSQAPKLLFHYYDKDFNNEADTPDNFQSRRPNTSFCFLDIRSPGLGDTAMYLCATSRLQGAYEQYFGPGTRLTVT.

The chain employs TRBV28 and TRBJ1-2, with 8 bases aligning to TRBD1. The J segment lost 8 bases and the V segment lost 6 bases, leaving 8 bases of the junction unmatched. The V gene's germline CDR1 is MDHEN and CDR2 SYDVKM. This CDR3 has 13 amino acids. The CDR3 bases are TGTGCCAGCAGCGCTAGAGACAGGGGCGGCTACACCTTC. Protein sequence: CASSARDRGGYTF.